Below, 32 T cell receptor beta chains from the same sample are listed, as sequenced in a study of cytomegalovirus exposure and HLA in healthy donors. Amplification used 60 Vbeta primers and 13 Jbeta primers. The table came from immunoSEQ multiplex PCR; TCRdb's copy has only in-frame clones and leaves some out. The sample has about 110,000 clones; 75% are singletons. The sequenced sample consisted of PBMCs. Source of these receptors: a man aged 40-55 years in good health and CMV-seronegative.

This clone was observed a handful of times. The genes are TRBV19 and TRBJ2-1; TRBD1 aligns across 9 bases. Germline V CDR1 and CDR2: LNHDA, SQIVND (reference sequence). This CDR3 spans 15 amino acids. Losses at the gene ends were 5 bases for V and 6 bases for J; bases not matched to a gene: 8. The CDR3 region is CASSVAGQGRNEQFF. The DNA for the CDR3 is TGTGCCAGTAGTGTCGCCGGACAGGGGCGCAATGAGCAGTTCTTC.

The CDR3 DNA is TGCGCCAGCAGCTTGGACAGGGGTGGCTACACCTTC. It translates to CASSLDRGGYTF. The chain has TRBV5-1 and TRBJ1-2; 7 bases are shared with TRBD1. V was pared by 0 bases and J by 7 bases, with 0 bases of the junction left unmatched. This CDR3 spans 12 amino acids. Germline CDR1 is SGHRS and CDR2 is YFSETQ.

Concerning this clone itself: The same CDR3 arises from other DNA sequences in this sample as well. The CDR3 sequence: CASSLVQGGNTIYF. As DNA, the CDR3 is TGCGCCAGCAGCTTGGTGCAGGGAGGAAACACCATATATTTT. The rearrangement uses TRBV5-1 and TRBJ1-3; D possibly corresponds to TRBD1 (5 bases). V was clipped by 0 bases and J by 4 bases, with 8 bases between them. Looked up from germline, CDR1 is SGHRS and CDR2 is YFSETQ. This CDR3 spans 14 amino acids.

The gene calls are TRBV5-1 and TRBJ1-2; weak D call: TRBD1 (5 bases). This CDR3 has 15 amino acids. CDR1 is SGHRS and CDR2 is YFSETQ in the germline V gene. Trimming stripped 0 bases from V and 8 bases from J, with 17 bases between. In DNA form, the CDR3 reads TGCGCCAGCAGCTTGGCCCTGCGGGGGATTGAGGGCTACACCTTC. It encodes CASSLALRGIEGYTF.

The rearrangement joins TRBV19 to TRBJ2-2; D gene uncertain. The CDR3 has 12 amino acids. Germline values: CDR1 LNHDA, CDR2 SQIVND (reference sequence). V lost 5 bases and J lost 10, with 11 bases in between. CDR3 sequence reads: CASSPFRLELFF. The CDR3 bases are TGTGCCAGTAGTCCCTTCCGTCTGGAGCTGTTTTTT.

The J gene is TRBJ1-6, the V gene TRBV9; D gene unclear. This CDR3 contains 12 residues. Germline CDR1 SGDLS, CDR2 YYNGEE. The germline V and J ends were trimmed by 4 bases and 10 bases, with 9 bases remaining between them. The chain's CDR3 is CASSRLGSPLHF. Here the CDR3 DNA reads TGTGCCAGCAGCCGTCTGGGCTCACCCCTCCACTTT.

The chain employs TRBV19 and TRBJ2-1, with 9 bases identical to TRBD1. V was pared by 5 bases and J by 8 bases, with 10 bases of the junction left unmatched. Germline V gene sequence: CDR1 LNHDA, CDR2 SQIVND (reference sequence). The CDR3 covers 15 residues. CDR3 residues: CASSFYGQGRDEQFF. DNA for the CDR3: TGTGCCAGTAGTTTCTATGGACAGGGGAGGGATGAGCAGTTCTTC.

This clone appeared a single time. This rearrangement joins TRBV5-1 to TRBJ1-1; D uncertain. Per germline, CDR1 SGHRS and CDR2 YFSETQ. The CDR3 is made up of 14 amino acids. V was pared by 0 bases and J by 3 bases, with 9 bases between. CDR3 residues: CASSLDYLDTEAFF. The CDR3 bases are TGCGCCAGCAGCTTGGACTATTTGGACACTGAAGCTTTCTTT.

This CDR3 reads CASSESQGAYGGYTF. The CDR3, as DNA: TGTGCCAGCAGTGAGTCACAGGGGGCGTACGGTGGCTACACCTTC. V and J are TRBV2 and TRBJ1-2, with TRBD1 identical over 9 bases. CDR3 length: 15 amino acids. After removal of 3 bases from V and 7 bases from J, the junction contained 9 bases not matched to a gene. Germline-derived CDR1 and CDR2 are SNHLY and FYNNEI.

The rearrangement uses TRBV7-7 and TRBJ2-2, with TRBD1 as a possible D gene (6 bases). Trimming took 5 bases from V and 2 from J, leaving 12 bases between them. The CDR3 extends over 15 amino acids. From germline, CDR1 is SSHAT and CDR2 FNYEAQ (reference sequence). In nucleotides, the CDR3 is TGTGCCAGCAGCCCCGACAGGACCAACACCGGGGAGCTGTTTTTT. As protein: CASSPDRTNTGELFF.

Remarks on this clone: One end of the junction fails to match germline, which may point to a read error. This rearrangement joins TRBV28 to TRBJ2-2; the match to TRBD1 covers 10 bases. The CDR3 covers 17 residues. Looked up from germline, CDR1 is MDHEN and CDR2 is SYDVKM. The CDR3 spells CASSLYRDRGFGGELFF. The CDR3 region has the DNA TGTGCCAGCAGCTTATACCGGGACAGGGGATTCGGCGGGGAGCTGTTTTTT.

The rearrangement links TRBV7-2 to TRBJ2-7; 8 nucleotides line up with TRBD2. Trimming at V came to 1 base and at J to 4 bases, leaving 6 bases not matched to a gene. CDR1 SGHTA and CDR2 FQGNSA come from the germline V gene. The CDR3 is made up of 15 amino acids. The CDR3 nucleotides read TGTGCCAGCAGCTTAGAAGGTAGCGGGGTTTACGAGCAGTACTTC. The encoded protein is CASSLEGSGVYEQYF.

The CDR3 nucleotides read TGTGCCAGCAGTGAGGTAGCGGGGTTCCAAGAGACCCAGTACTTC. This codes for CASSEVAGFQETQYF. The chain combines TRBV6-1 with TRBJ2-5; 8 bases map to TRBD2. With V trimmed by 3 bases and J by 1 base, 4 bases remained unmatched. The CDR3 has 15 amino acids. CDR1 and CDR2 from the germline V gene are MNHNS and SASEGT.

The CDR3 loop reads CASSPRFRGYQETQYF. As DNA, the CDR3 is TGTGCCAGCAGCCCGAGATTTCGAGGGTACCAAGAGACCCAGTACTTC. The V and J genes are TRBV7-9 and TRBJ2-5; D might be TRBD2 (5 bases). The V gene's germline CDR1 is SEHNR and CDR2 FQNEAQ (reference sequence). The V end lost 5 bases, the J end lost 0 bases, and 16 bases lay between the germline ends. The CDR3 covers 16 residues. The complete variable domain, with remaining parts taken from reference TRBV7-9 and TRBJ2-5, reads DTGVSQNPRHKITKRGQNVTFRCDPISEHNRLYWYRQTLGQGPEFLTYFQNEAQLEKSRLLSDRFSAERPKGSFSTLEIQRTEQGDSAMYLCASSPRFRGYQETQYFGPGTRLLVL.

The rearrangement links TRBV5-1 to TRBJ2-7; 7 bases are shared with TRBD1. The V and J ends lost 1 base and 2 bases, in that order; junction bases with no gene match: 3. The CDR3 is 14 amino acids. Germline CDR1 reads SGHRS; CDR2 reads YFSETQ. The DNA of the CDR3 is TGCGCCAGCAGCTTGCGACAGGGCACCTACGAGCAGTACTTC. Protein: CASSLRQGTYEQYF.

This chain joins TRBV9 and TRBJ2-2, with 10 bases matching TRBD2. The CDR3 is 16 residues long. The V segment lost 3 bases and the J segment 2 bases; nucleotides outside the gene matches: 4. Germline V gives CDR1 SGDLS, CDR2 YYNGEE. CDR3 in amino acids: CASSGASGGNTGELFF. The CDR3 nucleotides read TGTGCCAGCAGCGGAGCTAGCGGGGGAAACACCGGGGAGCTGTTTTTT. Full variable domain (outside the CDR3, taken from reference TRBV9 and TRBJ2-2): DSGVTQTPKHLITATGQRVTLRCSPRSGDLSVYWYQQSLDQGLQFLIQYYNGEERAKGNILERFSAQQFPDLHSELNLSSLELGDSALYFCASSGASGGNTGELFFGEGSRLTVL.

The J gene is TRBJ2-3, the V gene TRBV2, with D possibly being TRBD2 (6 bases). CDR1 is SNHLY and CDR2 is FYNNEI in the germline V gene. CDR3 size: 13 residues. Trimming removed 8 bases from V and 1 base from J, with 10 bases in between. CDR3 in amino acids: CASGDLRTDTQYF. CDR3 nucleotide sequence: TGTGCCAGCGGGGACTTACGCACAGATACGCAGTATTTT.

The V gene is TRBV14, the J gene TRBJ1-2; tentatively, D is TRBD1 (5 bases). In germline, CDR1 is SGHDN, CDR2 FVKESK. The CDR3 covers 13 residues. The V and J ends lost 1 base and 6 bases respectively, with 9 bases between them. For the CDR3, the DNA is TGTGCCAGCAGCCAAGGACAGTATCATGGCTACACCTTC. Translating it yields CASSQGQYHGYTF.

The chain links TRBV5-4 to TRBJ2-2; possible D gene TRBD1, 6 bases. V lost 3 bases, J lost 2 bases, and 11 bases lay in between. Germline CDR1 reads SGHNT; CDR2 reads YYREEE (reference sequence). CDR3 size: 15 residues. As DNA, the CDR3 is TGTGCCAGCAGCTGGCGAGGGGGTAACACCGGGGAGCTGTTTTTT. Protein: CASSWRGGNTGELFF.

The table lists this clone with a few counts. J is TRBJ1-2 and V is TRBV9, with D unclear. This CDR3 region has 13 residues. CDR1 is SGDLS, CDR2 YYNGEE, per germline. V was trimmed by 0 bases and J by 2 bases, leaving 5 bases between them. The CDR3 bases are TGTGCCAGCAGCGTAGCTACGAACTATGGCTACACCTTC. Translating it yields CASSVATNYGYTF. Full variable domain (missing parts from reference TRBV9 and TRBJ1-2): DSGVTQTPKHLITATGQRVTLRCSPRSGDLSVYWYQQSLDQGLQFLIQYYNGEERAKGNILERFSAQQFPDLHSELNLSSLELGDSALYFCASSVATNYGYTFGSGTRLTVV.

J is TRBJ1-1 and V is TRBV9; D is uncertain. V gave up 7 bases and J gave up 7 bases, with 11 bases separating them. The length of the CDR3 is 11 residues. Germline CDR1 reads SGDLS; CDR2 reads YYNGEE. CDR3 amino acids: CASGRQDEAFF. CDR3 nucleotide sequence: TGTGCCAGCGGCAGACAAGATGAAGCTTTCTTT.

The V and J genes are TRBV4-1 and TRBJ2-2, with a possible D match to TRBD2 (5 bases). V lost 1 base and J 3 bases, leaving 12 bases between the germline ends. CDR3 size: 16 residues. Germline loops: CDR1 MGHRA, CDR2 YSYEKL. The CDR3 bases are TGCGCCAGCAGCCAAGTTGCTAGCCCTGACACCGGGGAGCTGTTTTTT. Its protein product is CASSQVASPDTGELFF.

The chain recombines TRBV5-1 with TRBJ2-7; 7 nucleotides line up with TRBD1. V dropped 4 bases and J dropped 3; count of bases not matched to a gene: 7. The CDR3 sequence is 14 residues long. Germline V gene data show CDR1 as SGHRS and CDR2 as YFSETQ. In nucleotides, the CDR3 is TGCGCCAGCAGCGTGGGACAGTATAACTACGAGCAGTACTTC. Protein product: CASSVGQYNYEQYF. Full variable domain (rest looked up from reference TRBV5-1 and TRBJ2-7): KAGVTQTPRYLIKTRGQQVTLSCSPISGHRSVSWYQQTPGQGLQFLFEYFSETQRNKGNFPGRFSGRQFSNSRSEMNVSTLELGDSALYLCASSVGQYNYEQYFGPGTRLTVT.

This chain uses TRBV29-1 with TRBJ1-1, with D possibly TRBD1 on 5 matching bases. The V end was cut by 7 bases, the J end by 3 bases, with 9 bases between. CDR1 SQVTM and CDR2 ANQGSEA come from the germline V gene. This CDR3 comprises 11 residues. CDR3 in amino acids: CSAGRDTEAFF. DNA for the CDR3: TGCAGCGCGGGCAGGGACACTGAAGCTTTCTTT.

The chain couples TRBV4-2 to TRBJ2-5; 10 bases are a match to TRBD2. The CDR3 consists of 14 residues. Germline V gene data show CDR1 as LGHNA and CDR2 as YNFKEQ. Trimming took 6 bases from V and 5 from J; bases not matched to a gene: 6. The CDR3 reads CASRVAGGSETQYF. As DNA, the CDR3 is TGTGCCAGCAGAGTAGCGGGGGGAAGCGAGACCCAGTACTTC.

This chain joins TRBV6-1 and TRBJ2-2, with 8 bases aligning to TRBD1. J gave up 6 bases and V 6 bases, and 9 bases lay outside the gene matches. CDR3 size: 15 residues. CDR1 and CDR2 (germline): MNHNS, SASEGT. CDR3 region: CASRGTGRYAGELFF. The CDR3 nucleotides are TGTGCCAGCAGAGGGACAGGACGATACGCCGGGGAGCTGTTTTTT.

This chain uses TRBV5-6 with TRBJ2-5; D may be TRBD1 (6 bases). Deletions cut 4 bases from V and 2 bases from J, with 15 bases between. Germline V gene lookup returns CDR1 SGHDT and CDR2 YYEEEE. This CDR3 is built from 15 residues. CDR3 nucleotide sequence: TGTGCCAGCAGCCCGAGTTGGGGGCGGCAAGAGACCCAGTACTTC. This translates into CASSPSWGRQETQYF.

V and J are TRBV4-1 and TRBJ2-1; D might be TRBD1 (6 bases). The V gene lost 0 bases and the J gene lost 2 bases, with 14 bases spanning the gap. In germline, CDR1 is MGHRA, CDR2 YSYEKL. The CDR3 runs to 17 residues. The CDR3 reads CASSQDLMGTPYNEQFF. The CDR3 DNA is TGCGCCAGCAGCCAAGATCTGATGGGGACACCCTACAATGAGCAGTTCTTC.

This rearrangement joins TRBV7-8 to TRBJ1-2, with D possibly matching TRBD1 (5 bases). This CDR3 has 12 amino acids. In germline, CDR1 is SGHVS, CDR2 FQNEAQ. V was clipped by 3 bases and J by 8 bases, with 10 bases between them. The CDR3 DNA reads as TGTGCCAGCAGCTTGGACATAGGGGGCTACACCTTC. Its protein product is CASSLDIGGYTF.

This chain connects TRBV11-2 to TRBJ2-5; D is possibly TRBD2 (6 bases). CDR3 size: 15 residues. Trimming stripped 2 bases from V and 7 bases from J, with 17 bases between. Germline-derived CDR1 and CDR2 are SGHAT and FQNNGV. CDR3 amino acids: CASSLSGGASGTQYF. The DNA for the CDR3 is TGTGCCAGCAGCTTAAGTGGCGGGGCATCAGGGACCCAGTACTTC.

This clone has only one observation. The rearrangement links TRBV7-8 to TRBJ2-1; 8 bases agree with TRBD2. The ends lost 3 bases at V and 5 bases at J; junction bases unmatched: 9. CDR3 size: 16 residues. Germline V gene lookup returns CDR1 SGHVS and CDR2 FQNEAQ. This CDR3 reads CASSFSSSRGDNEQFF. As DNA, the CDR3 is TGTGCCAGCAGCTTTAGTTCCTCGCGGGGGGACAATGAGCAGTTCTTC.

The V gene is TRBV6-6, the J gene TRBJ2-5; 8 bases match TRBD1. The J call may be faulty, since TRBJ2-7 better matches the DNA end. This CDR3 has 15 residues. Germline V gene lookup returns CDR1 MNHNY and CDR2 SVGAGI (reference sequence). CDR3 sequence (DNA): TGTGCCAGCAGTTACCCGTCAGGGGGCGTCTACGAGCAGTACTTC. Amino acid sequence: CASSYPSGGVYEQYF.